This entry is about one TCR beta chain. What it binds is unknown. These data originate in a study of post-analysis software for immune sequencing data. Points from the study as a whole: Relative to controls, patients had 4 or 5 TRBV segments at higher frequency, with TRBV5-6, TRBV5-1 and TRBV20-1 among these. The study found significantly lower normalized Chao1 diversity in multiple sclerosis patients than in controls.

Libraries were made from TCR beta cDNA, and they carried unique molecular identifiers. TCRdb reprocessed the PCR reads with MiXCR, giving one entry per CDR3 protein. The repertoire includes over 300,000 distinct CDR3 sequences, roughly 30% of them detected once, and 13% sits in the top ten. From germline, CDR1 is ENHRY and CDR2 SYGVKD. The CDR3 has 16 residues. Trimming removed 2 bases from V and 2 bases from J, with 16 bases in between. This chain connects TRBV10-3 to TRBJ2-7; D is uncertain. Sequenced material: blood. The clonotype originates from a girl between 10 and 17 years old with multiple sclerosis. The CDR3 DNA is TGTGCCATCAGTGAGGGTAAAGGAAACCCCACCTACGAGCAGTACTTC. It specifies CAISEGKGNPTYEQYF.